The rows below give T cell receptor beta chains drawn from one sample of a study of blood T cells in healthy people across ages. TCRdb itself ran the 5' RACE reads through MiXCR, one entry per CDR3 protein. In the table there are about 570,000 distinct CDR3 sequences, about 26% of which are singletons. The source material was blood. The receptors were sampled from a woman in her 70s in good health. The CDR3 runs from the conserved cysteine through the conserved F or W. A D gene is named only where the DNA matches it firmly. Clone size is given for some rows only: seen once, a few or many times, or a class if the clone is expanded.

.	TRBV20-1	TRBJ2-5	many	CSARTDKETQYF	TGCAGTGCGCGGACTGACAAAGAGACCCAGTACTTC
.	TRBV6-5	TRBJ2-7	.	CASSYSGRGSFYEQYF	TGTGCCAGCAGTTACTCCGGCAGGGGTTCTTTCTACGAGCAGTACTTC
.	TRBV5-1	TRBJ2-1	.	CASSVQGGQITEQFF	TGCGCCAGCAGCGTACAGGGCGGGCAGATTACTGAGCAGTTCTTC
.	TRBV7-9	TRBJ1-2	.	CASSSQTAVKRGYTF	TGTGCCAGCAGCTCTCAGACGGCAGTTAAGCGGGGCTACACCTTC
TRBD2	TRBV6-1	TRBJ2-3	.	CASSPQLALPSDTQYF	TGTGCCAGCAGCCCACAACTAGCGCTTCCATCAGATACGCAGTATTTT
TRBD2	TRBV7-2	TRBJ2-1	few	CASSSPPRGVYNEQFF	TGTGCCAGCAGCTCCCCCCCGCGGGGGGTCTACAATGAGCAGTTCTTC
.	TRBV2	TRBJ2-1	.	CASSEFKTFEQFF	TGTGCCAGCAGTGAATTTAAGACTTTTGAGCAGTTCTTC
.	TRBV12-3/TRBV12-4	TRBJ2-1	few	CASSLYGSSHNEQFF	TGTGCCAGCAGTTTATACGGTAGTTCTCACAATGAGCAGTTCTTC
TRBD2	TRBV5-1	TRBJ2-5	few	CASSPSTSGGPQGTQYF	TGCGCCAGCAGCCCTTCGACTAGCGGGGGGCCTCAGGGGACCCAGTACTTC
.	TRBV12-5	TRBJ2-3	.	CASGLDRPLRQYF	TGTGCTAGTGGTTTGGACAGGCCGCTAAGGCAGTATTTT
TRBD1	TRBV2	TRBJ1-1	.	CASKRDRLDAEAFF	TGTGCCAGCAAGAGGGACAGGCTTGACGCTGAAGCTTTCTTT
.	TRBV7-8	TRBJ1-4	few	CASSLGVDRPNEKLFF	TGTGCCAGCAGCTTAGGGGTTGACAGGCCCAATGAAAAACTGTTTTTT
TRBD2	TRBV6-5	TRBJ2-1	.	CASSYGGGAHEQFF	TGTGCCAGCAGTTACGGCGGGGGGGCCCATGAGCAGTTCTTC
.	TRBV28	TRBJ2-3	few	CASRKGGTDTQYF	TGTGCCAGCAGAAAGGGGGGTACAGATACGCAGTATTTT
.	TRBV7-2	TRBJ2-5	.	CASSPVGGGEETQYF	TGTGCCAGCAGCCCCGTTGGTGGGGGCGAAGAGACCCAGTACTTC
.	TRBV5-1	TRBJ1-6	.	CASSQSGVSYNSPLHF	TGCGCCAGCAGCCAATCGGGGGTCTCCTATAATTCACCCCTCCACTTT
.	TRBV10-3	TRBJ2-5	.	CAIADSRETQYF	TGTGCCATCGCGGACTCGCGCGAGACCCAGTACTTC
.	TRBV28	TRBJ2-7	many	CASSLTPGRGVYEQYF	TGTGCCAGCAGTTTAACACCCGGGCGAGGGGTCTACGAGCAGTACTTC
TRBD1	TRBV20-1	TRBJ1-6	few	CSARMHQGAMADSPLHF	TGCAGTGCTAGAATGCATCAGGGGGCAATGGCCGATTCACCCCTCCACTTT
.	TRBV6-4	TRBJ1-3	few	CASRGNTIYF	TGTGCCAGCAGGGGAAACACCATATATTTT
.	TRBV5-1	TRBJ1-4	few	CASSSGGGRGEKLFF	TGCGCCAGCAGCAGTGGCGGGGGTCGAGGTGAAAAACTGTTTTTT
.	TRBV12-3/TRBV12-4	TRBJ2-7	.	CASSRVHEQYF	TGTGCCAGCAGCCGCGTCCACGAGCAGTACTTC
.	TRBV7-2	TRBJ2-1	once	CASSLVWRGGNEQFF	TGTGCCAGCAGCTTAGTATGGCGGGGCGGCAATGAGCAGTTCTTC